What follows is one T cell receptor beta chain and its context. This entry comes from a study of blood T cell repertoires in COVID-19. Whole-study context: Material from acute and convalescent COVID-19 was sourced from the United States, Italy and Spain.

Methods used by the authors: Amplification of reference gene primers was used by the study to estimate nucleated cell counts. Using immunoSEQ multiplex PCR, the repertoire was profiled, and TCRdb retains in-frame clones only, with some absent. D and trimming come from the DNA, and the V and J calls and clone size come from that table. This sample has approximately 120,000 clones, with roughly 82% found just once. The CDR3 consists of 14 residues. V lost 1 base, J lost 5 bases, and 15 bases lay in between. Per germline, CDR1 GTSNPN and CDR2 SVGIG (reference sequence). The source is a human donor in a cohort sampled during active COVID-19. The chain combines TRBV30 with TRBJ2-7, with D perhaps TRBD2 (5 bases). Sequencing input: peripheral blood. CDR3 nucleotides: TGTGCCTGGAGTGGTCCGGGAAATCCGGACGAGCAGTACTTC. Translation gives CAWSGPGNPDEQYF.